These 11 T cell receptor beta chains came from one sample sequenced in a study of regulatory T cells in long-lasting Graves disease. Time point given: newly diagnosed GD, antithyroid drugs for less than 3 months. The authors made the TCR library using RNA they extracted from PBMCs. Arm-PCR with iRepertoire HTBI primers amplified the CDR3 regions for these TCR beta libraries. TCRdb redid the calling of the multiplex PCR reads with MiXCR, one entry per CDR3 protein. The profile covers approximately 400,000 distinct CDR3 sequences, with around 16% appearing a single time and roughly 20% taken by the ten largest. Sample: peripheral blood mononuclear cells (PBMCs), taken at new diagnosis, from a patient treated with antithyroid drugs. All receptors derive from a female donor with Graves disease.

In its sample, this clonotype was seen many times. This chain connects TRBV11-1 to TRBJ1-6; the D is unclear. Germline V gives CDR1 SGHAT, CDR2 FQDESV (reference sequence). The V and J ends lost 5 bases and 7 bases respectively, with 21 bases between them. The CDR3 covers 17 residues. CDR3 coding DNA: TGTGCCAGCAGCCATGACGACTCCCACCCGGGGAATTCACCCCTCCACTTT. Amino acid sequence: CASSHDDSHPGNSPLHF.

This clonotype was seen ten or more times. Likely a read error: the CDR3 ends without its conserved phenylalanine or tryptophan. The limits of the CDR3 on the DNA are not certain, so only TCRdb's listed CDR3 is given. This chain joins TRBV13 and TRBJ1-1; the DNA was not compared with TRBD1, the D call given in the table. The CDR3 length equals 14 residues, ends included. Germline V lookup: CDR1 PRHDT, CDR2 FYEKMQ (reference sequence). The CDR3 loop reads CASSLGSIRGPPIY.

This clonotype was counted many times. V is TRBV7-6 and J is TRBJ2-7; 10 bases are shared with TRBD2. V shed 5 bases and J 3 bases; nucleotides not matched to a gene: 4. This CDR3 comprises 14 residues. Germline assignment: CDR1 SGHVS and CDR2 FNYEAQ. In DNA form, the CDR3 reads TGTGCCAGCAGCCGCATAGCGGGAGGCTACGAGCAGTACTTC. Encoded protein: CASSRIAGGYEQYF.

This clonotype has a handful of counts. This clone may be a read error of a much larger clone one base away. The chain has TRBV2 and TRBJ2-3; D is unclear. The CDR3 is 16 residues long. The V end was cut by 11 bases, the J end by 0 bases, with 21 bases between. Germline-derived CDR1 and CDR2 are SNHLY and FYNNEI. CDR3 bases: TGTGCCGGCAAGAACTACCCCAGGAGAAGCACAGATACGCAGTATTTT. As protein: CAGKNYPRRSTDTQYF.

This clonotype was seen many times. The chain combines TRBV20-1 with TRBJ2-3; TRBD2 matches at 7 bases. The J segment lost 2 bases and the V segment lost 1 base, leaving 6 bases of the junction unmatched. This CDR3 contains 15 residues. Germline CDR1 DFQATT, CDR2 SNEGSKA (reference sequence). The CDR3 DNA reads TGCAGTGCTAGAGGTTTCAGCGGGGCCACAGATACGCAGTATTTT. It is translated as CSARGFSGATDTQYF.

This clonotype was found many times. The V and J genes are TRBV3-1 and TRBJ2-5; TRBD2 might be the D (5 bases). From germline, CDR1 is LGHDT and CDR2 YNNKEL (reference sequence). Trimming left V 4 bases short and J 5 bases short, with 14 bases between. CDR3 length: 14 residues. CDR3 in amino acids: CASSLSERWETQYF. The CDR3 DNA reads TGTGCCAGCAGCCTTTCGGAGCGGTGGGAGACCCAGTACTTC.

This clonotype has just a few counts. V gene TRBV6-2 or TRBV6-3 combines with J gene TRBJ1-2; TRBD1 matches 8 bases. CDR1 MNHEY and CDR2 SVGEGT come from the germline V gene. CDR3 length equals 13 residues. The J segment lost 6 bases and the V segment lost 5 bases, leaving 5 bases of the junction unmatched. DNA for the CDR3: TGTGCCAGCAGTGAAGGCAGGGGGCATGGCTACACCTTC. Amino acids: CASSEGRGHGYTF.

The chain links TRBV7-2 to TRBJ2-7; no clear D gene. From germline, CDR1 is SGHTA and CDR2 FQGNSA. Trimming removed 0 bases at V and 4 bases at J, with 19 bases between. The CDR3 is 17 residues long. The CDR3 region has the DNA TGTGCCAGCAGCTTAGCGTTGTCCCGCAGATCCCCTTACGAGCAGTACTTC. As protein: CASSLALSRRSPYEQYF.

This clonotype was counted a few times. The rearrangement links TRBV4-1 to TRBJ1-2; no reliable D call. Germline loops: CDR1 MGHRA, CDR2 YSYEKL. The CDR3 length is 18 residues. Trimming shortened V by 0 bases and J by 8 bases, and 25 bases separated the two germline ends. As DNA, the CDR3 is TGCGCCAGCAGCCAAGAGGGCCTTTCGTGGATTGTTAAAACGGGCTACACCTTC. This sequence encodes CASSQEGLSWIVKTGYTF.

This clonotype was counted many times. V gene TRBV27 combines with J gene TRBJ2-3, with D perhaps matching TRBD1 (6 bases). The CDR3 contains 15 residues. Germline CDR1 and CDR2: MNHEY and SMNVEV (reference sequence). The ends were cut back, 5 bases at V and 1 base at J, with 13 bases in the middle. Written as DNA, the CDR3 is TGTGCCAGCAGTCGCCCCGACAGGCGCACAGATACGCAGTATTTT. Protein: CASSRPDRRTDTQYF.

In its sample, this clonotype is medium-sized. J is TRBJ1-1 and V is TRBV12-3 or TRBV12-4, with D hard to call. The CDR3 runs 14 residues. V lost 2 bases, J lost 3 bases, and 10 bases lay in between. The CDR3 DNA reads TGTGCCAGCAGTTTACAAGGGAGGGACACTGAAGCTTTCTTT. Encoded protein: CASSLQGRDTEAFF.